These T cell receptor beta chains were read from a single sample in a study of blood T cell repertoires in COVID-19. Assay: immunoSEQ multiplex PCR; the TCRdb copy retains only in-frame clones and omits some. The sample yields around 80,000 clones, 80% seen once. The sequenced sample consisted of peripheral blood. The receptors shown here come from a man aged 50-60 years with COVID-19, enrolled during active disease. CDR3s include the opening cysteine and the closing phenylalanine or tryptophan. The D gene is left open where the match is weak. Clone size appears in some rows only: once, few, many, or a class for an expanded clone.

J,V,D,size,DNA,CDR3
TRBJ1-2,TRBV18,.,.,TGTGCCAGCTCACCGAACAGGGACGGCTACACCTTC,CASSPNRDGYTF
TRBJ2-3,TRBV29-1,TRBD2,.,TGCAGCGTTGAAGGATGGAGCGGGAGTGCAGATACGCAGTATTTT,CSVEGWSGSADTQYF
TRBJ2-3,TRBV7-3,TRBD2,.,TGTGCCAGCAGCTTATCAGCGGGAGTAGATACGCAGTATTTT,CASSLSAGVDTQYF
TRBJ2-2,TRBV28,.,.,TGTGCCAGCAGTTTTGGCGGGGTGAACACCGGGGAGCTGTTTTTT,CASSFGGVNTGELFF
TRBJ2-7,TRBV6-5,.,.,TGTGCCAGTAATCGCGGGACAGCCTACGAGCAGTACTTC,CASNRGTAYEQYF
TRBJ2-7,TRBV7-3,.,once,TGTGCCAGCAGCTTAGATCTAAGGGAACAGGGCGAGCAGTACTTC,CASSLDLREQGEQYF
TRBJ2-5,TRBV28,.,.,TGTGCCAGCAGTTTGAACGGAGAGACCCAGTACTTC,CASSLNGETQYF
TRBJ1-4,TRBV9,.,.,TGTGCCAGCAGCGCCCTACAGGGTTTAGAAGAAAAACTGTTTTTT,CASSALQGLEEKLFF
TRBJ1-1,TRBV5-1,.,.,TGCGCCAGCAGCTTGACAGCCCACACTGAAGCTTTCTTT,CASSLTAHTEAFF
TRBJ2-5,TRBV5-1,.,.,TGCGCCAGCACCTCGGGGGTAGGGCGCGTCGGGCTCGAGACCCAGTACTTC,CASTSGVGRVGLETQYF
TRBJ2-5,TRBV7-6,TRBD2,.,TGTGCCAGCAGTCCGCTAGCGGGAGGGCCCTCGGAGACCCAGTACTTC,CASSPLAGGPSETQYF
TRBJ2-3,TRBV5-8,.,.,TGTGCCAGCAGCTTGGGAGCTAGTCCGGATACGCAGTATTTT,CASSLGASPDTQYF
TRBJ2-7,TRBV7-2,.,.,TGTGCCAGCAGCACACGACTCCTCTACGAGCAGTACTTC,CASSTRLLYEQYF
TRBJ1-2,TRBV18,TRBD1,.,TGTGCCAGCTCACCACCGGACAGGGGTAGAGGCTACACCTTC,CASSPPDRGRGYTF
TRBJ2-7,TRBV28,TRBD1,.,TGTGCCAGCAGTCGGGACAGGGGAACCTACGAGCAGTACTTC,CASSRDRGTYEQYF
TRBJ1-3,TRBV6-6,.,few,TGTGCCAGCAGTTCGACTCCCTCTGGAAACACCATATATTTT,CASSSTPSGNTIYF
TRBJ2-1,TRBV6-4,TRBD2,few,TGTGCCAGCAGTGAAACTAGCGGGAGGGGTTACAATGAGCAGTTCTTC,CASSETSGRGYNEQFF
TRBJ1-2,TRBV10-1,TRBD1,.,TGCGCCAGCAGTGCGGACAGGGCGGTCGGCTACACCTTC,CASSADRAVGYTF
TRBJ1-6,TRBV6-5,TRBD1,.,TGTGCCAGCAGAAGGACAGGGGTCGGGAATTCACCCCTCCACTTT,CASRRTGVGNSPLHF
TRBJ2-1,TRBV29-1,.,.,TGCAGCGTACGGGGTGGGAGCTCCTACAATGAGCAGTTCTTC,CSVRGGSSYNEQFF
TRBJ2-5,TRBV27,.,.,TGTGCCAGCAGTTTAACCTCACAGGGTCGACAGACCCAGTACTTC,CASSLTSQGRQTQYF
TRBJ2-7,TRBV2,.,once,TGTGCCACCTCTGAGGGAGCGGGTAGCTCCTACGAGCAGTACTTC,CATSEGAGSSYEQYF
TRBJ2-2,TRBV5-5,.,.,TGTGCCAGCAGCTCCCACGGGGAGCTGTTTTTT,CASSSHGELFF
TRBJ1-1,TRBV5-1,.,.,TGCGCCAGCACCCCGAGAGTCAGGGGAACTGAAGCTTTCTTT,CASTPRVRGTEAFF
TRBJ2-1,TRBV5-5,TRBD2,.,TGTGCCAGCAGCTTGGTTTTAGCGGGAAATCGGGAGCAGTTCTTC,CASSLVLAGNREQFF
TRBJ2-1,TRBV27,TRBD1,.,TGTGCCAGCAGTTGGGACAGGGAAAATGAGCAGTTCTTC,CASSWDRENEQFF
TRBJ2-3,TRBV28,TRBD2,.,TGTGCCAGCAGCCCGGGACTAGCGGACACAGATACGCAGTATTTT,CASSPGLADTDTQYF
TRBJ2-1,TRBV11-3,TRBD2,.,TGTGCCAGCAGCTTGGCGGGAGCCCACAATGAGCAGTTCTTC,CASSLAGAHNEQFF
TRBJ2-3,TRBV6-2/TRBV6-3,.,.,TGTGCCAGCAGTTCAGGGTCGGCTACGCAGTATTTT,CASSSGSATQYF
TRBJ2-1,TRBV11-2,.,.,TGTGCCAGCAGCTTTGGGGCCTCGGGGGACTCCAATGAGCAGTTCTTC,CASSFGASGDSNEQFF
TRBJ1-4,TRBV5-1,TRBD1,.,TGCGCCAGCAGCTCCAGGACAGGGCCTCCCGAACTGTTTTTT,CASSSRTGPPELFF
TRBJ2-3,TRBV7-2,TRBD1,once,TGTGCCAGCAGCCAGGACAGGGGGCGTGATACGCAGTATTTT,CASSQDRGRDTQYF
TRBJ1-1,TRBV4-2,.,.,TGTGCCAGCAGCCAAGGTGTGGGGGCTAAGACTGAAGCTTTCTTT,CASSQGVGAKTEAFF
TRBJ2-2,TRBV18,.,.,TGTGCCAGCTCACCCCGGGGGAGCGGGAACACCGGGGAGCTGTTTTTT,CASSPRGSGNTGELFF
TRBJ2-3,TRBV5-8,.,.,TGTGCCAGCAGCTTGGAAATAGGAGGGGCGGGAAGTGGAACAGATACGCAGTATTTT,CASSLEIGGAGSGTDTQYF
TRBJ2-7,TRBV18,TRBD2,.,TGTGCCAGCTCCCCCTTTCGTGGAGCGGGAGCCTACGAGCAGTACTTC,CASSPFRGAGAYEQYF
TRBJ1-6,TRBV15,.,.,TGTGCCACCAGCCCCGAGCTTGGTTCACCCCTCCACTTT,CATSPELGSPLHF
TRBJ1-1,TRBV6-5,.,.,TGTGCCAGCACCCAAGGAGGGTCCACTGAAGCTTTCTTT,CASTQGGSTEAFF
TRBJ2-5,TRBV24-1,TRBD2,.,TGTGCCACCAGTGACCCTGGGACTACCGGGCAAGAGACCCAGTACTTC,CATSDPGTTGQETQYF
TRBJ1-1,TRBV27,TRBD1,many,TGTGCCAGCAGACAATTTCAGGGGGCAGTCACTGAAGCTTTCTTT,CASRQFQGAVTEAFF
TRBJ2-2,TRBV29-1,TRBD2,.,TGCAGCGCCCGACTAGCGGCGAACACCGGGGAGCTGTTTTTT,CSARLAANTGELFF
TRBJ2-7,TRBV7-8,TRBD2,.,TGTGCCAGCAGCTTAGGCGTGGGAGGGATAACCTACGAGCAGTACTTC,CASSLGVGGITYEQYF
TRBJ1-1,TRBV30,.,.,TGTGCCTGGAAGCGGAACACTGAAGCTTTCTTT,CAWKRNTEAFF
TRBJ2-2,TRBV5-1,TRBD2,once,TGCGCCAGCAGCTCACCGGGACTAGCGATCGGGGAGCTGTTTTTT,CASSSPGLAIGELFF